These T cell receptor beta chains were read from a single sample in a study of Graves' ophthalmopathy and Graves' hyperthyroidism. TCRdb called the multiplex PCR reads again in MiXCR, with one record for every CDR3 protein. Seen here are about 210,000 distinct CDR3 sequences, 25% to 30% observed once, and the top ten hold about 8.2%. The sequencing sample was made of peripheral blood. These receptors all come from a man between 50 and 59 years old with Graves' ophthalmopathy. The CDR3 runs from the conserved cysteine through the conserved F or W. A D gene is named only where the DNA matches it firmly. Not all rows give a size; the values are once, few, many and, for expanded clones, a class.

-,TRBD1,14,TRBV27,CASSLSPGGYGYTF
many,TRBD2,16,TRBV28,CASSSALAGNYYEQYF
-,-,11,TRBV20-1,CSARRVSPLHF
many,TRBD1,15,TRBV27,CASSGRQGGTYEQYF
many,-,13,TRBV28,CASSWVRSDTQYF
-,-,17,TRBV30,CAWRLNKRGLTNTEAFF
many,TRBD1,15,TRBV7-9,CASTQYRGRGGAQYF
-,TRBD1,16,TRBV2,CASSEVGTGWTYEQYF
many,-,14,TRBV6-2/TRBV6-3,CASSKGEIAYEQYF
many,-,13,TRBV9,CASSVKVNTEAFF
many,-,12,TRBV7-9,CASSWRGGEQYF
-,-,14,TRBV6-5,CASSYAPSSYEQYF
many,-,14,TRBV7-2,CASSLPLDADEQYF
many,-,16,TRBV6-2/TRBV6-3,CASTNPRGLNTGELFF
-,-,15,TRBV6-2/TRBV6-3,CASSNGGFRNTEAFF
once,-,13,TRBV28,CASRRNQLETQYF
many,-,14,TRBV14,CASSLPQGKHEQYF
many,TRBD1,16,TRBV15,CATSAPQGADTGELFF
many,-,14,TRBV29-1,CSVGFGQYTGELFF
once,TRBD1,17,TRBV28,CASSDPGQGPATYEQYF
many,TRBD1,14,TRBV28,CASRVSGGATEAFF
many,-,15,TRBV11-2,CASSWTGSSEETQYF
many,-,15,TRBV20-1,CSAKETGLIGETQYF
many,TRBD2,14,TRBV6-2/TRBV6-3,CASSSQRGWYEQYF
-,-,14,TRBV12-3/TRBV12-4,CASSFGTFSYEQYF
once,TRBD1,13,TRBV28,CASRQGTATEAFF
-,TRBD1,16,TRBV19,CASSGQGSRTGNTIYF